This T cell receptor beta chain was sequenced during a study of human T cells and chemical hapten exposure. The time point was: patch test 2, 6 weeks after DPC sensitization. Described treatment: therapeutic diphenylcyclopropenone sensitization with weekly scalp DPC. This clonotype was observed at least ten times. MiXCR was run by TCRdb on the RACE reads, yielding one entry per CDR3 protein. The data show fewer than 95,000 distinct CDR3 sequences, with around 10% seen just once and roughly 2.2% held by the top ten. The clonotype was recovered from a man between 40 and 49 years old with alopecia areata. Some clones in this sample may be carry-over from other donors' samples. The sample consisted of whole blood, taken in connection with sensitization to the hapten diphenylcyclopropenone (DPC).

The DNA for the CDR3 is TGTGCCAGCAGCCGAACTGGGACTAGCGGGAGAGTCTACAATGAGCAGTTCTTC. As protein: CASSRTGTSGRVYNEQFF. The gene calls are TRBV7-2 and TRBJ2-1; 14 nucleotides match TRBD2. The CDR3 spans 18 residues. J gave up 3 bases and V 5 bases, and 9 bases lay outside the gene matches. The germline CDR1 and CDR2 sequences are SGHTA and FQGNSA.